This TCR beta chain appears in the sequencing data of a study of type 1 regulatory T cells. General study results and limits: Type 1 regulatory T cells had a more restricted TCR repertoire than non-type 1 regulatory T cells.

TCRdb used MiXCR to reprocess the reads, holding one entry per CDR3 protein. The table records about 71,000 distinct CDR3 sequences, 20% of them present only once. Comment on this clonotype: Its antigen is not identified.

The TCR comes from a human donor in good health. Input material: cultured type 1 regulatory T (Tr1) cells, either the whole culture or a sorted fraction (not recorded which).

The CDR3 here is CASSQDRDRGNQPQHF. For the CDR3, the DNA is TGTGCCAGCAGCCAAGATCGGGACAGGGGGAATCAGCCCCAGCATTTT. The rearrangement joins TRBV4-2 to TRBJ1-5, with 11 bases aligning to TRBD1. Germline lookup yields CDR1 LGHNA and CDR2 YNFKEQ. This CDR3 comprises 16 residues. V trimming: 0 bases; J trimming: 4 bases; junction bases outside the gene matches: 2.